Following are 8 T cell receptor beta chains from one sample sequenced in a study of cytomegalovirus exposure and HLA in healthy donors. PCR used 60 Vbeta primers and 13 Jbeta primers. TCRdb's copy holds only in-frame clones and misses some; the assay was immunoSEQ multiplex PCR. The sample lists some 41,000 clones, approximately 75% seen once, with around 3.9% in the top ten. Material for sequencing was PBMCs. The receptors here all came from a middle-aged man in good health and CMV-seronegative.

The CDR3 protein is CASSVAGAETEKLFF. CDR3 in DNA: TGTGCCAGCAGTGTTGCGGGCGCGGAAACCGAAAAACTGTTTTTT. The rearrangement uses TRBV2 and TRBJ1-4; no clear D. CDR1 and CDR2 (germline): SNHLY, FYNNEI. V lost 4 bases to trimming and J lost 8 bases, with 17 bases between them. The CDR3 consists of 15 residues.

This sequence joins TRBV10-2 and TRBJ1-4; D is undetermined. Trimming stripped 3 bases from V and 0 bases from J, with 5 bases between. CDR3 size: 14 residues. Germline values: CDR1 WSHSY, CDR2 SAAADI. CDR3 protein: CASSDQATNEKLFF. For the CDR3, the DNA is TGCGCCAGCAGTGACCAGGCAACTAATGAAAAACTGTTTTTT.

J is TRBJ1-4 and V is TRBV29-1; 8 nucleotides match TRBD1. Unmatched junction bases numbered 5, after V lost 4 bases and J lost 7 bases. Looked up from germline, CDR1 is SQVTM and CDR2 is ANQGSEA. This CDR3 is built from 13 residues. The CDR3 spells CSVADRGREKLFF. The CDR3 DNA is TGCAGCGTTGCTGACAGGGGTCGTGAAAAACTGTTTTTT.

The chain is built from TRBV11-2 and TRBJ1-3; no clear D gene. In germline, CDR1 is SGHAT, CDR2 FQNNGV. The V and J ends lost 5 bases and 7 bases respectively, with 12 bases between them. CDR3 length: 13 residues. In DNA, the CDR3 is TGTGCCAGCAGCCCGATTGGGGAGAACACCATATATTTT. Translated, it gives CASSPIGENTIYF.

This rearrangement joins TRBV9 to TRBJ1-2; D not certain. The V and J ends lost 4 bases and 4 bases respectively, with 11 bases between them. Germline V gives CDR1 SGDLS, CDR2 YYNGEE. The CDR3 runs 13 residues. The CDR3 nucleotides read TGTGCCAGCAGCCCCCGGGATAGCTATGGCTACACCTTC. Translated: CASSPRDSYGYTF.

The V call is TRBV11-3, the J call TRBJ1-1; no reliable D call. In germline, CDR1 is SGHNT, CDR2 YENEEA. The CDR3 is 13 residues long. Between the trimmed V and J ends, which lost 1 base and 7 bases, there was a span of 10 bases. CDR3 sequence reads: CASSLGTGFEAFF. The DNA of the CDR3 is TGTGCCAGCAGCTTAGGGACGGGGTTTGAAGCTTTCTTT.

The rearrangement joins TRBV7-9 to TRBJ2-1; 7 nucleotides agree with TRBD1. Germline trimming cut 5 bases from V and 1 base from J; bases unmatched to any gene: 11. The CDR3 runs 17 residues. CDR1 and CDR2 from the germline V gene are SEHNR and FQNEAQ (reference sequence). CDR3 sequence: CASSTTAGGRSYNEQFF. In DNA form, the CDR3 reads TGTGCCAGCAGCACCACGGCAGGGGGTCGTTCCTACAATGAGCAGTTCTTC.

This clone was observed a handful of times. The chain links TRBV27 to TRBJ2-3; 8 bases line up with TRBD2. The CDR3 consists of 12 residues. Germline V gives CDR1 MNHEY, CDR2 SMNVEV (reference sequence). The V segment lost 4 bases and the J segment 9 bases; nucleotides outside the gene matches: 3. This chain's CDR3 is CASSSGLGTQYF. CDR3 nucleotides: TGTGCCAGCAGTTCGGGACTAGGAACGCAGTATTTT.